The T cell receptor beta chain described here comes from a study of vaccination effects on CD4 cells after COVID-19. Findings of the study overall: Recruitment yielded few convalescent patients, and the study had no early post-infection timepoints.

Antigen-specific CD4+ T cell clonotypes were called by their expansion after viral peptide-pool culture in ViraFEST. When less than 12 days of culture had elapsed, CD4+ T cells were isolated. Participants completed two doses of the BNT162b2 or mRNA-1273 vaccine. Half the medium was replaced with IL-2 medium on days 3 and 7. The germline V and J ends were trimmed by 4 bases and 5 bases, with 21 bases remaining between them. Germline values: CDR1 SGDLS, CDR2 YYNGEE. The CDR3 extends over 16 amino acids. This clone was seen once. Its antigen is unknown. The protocol was immunoSEQ multiplex PCR, while the TCRdb copy is restricted to in-frame clones and leaves out a portion. The sample has 20,000 to 25,000 clones; around 76% are singletons.

This clonotype was obtained from a human donor who received a COVID-19 vaccine. The sample consisted of CD4+ T cells from PBMCs cultured with HCoV-229E spike peptides, taken after COVID-19 vaccination. V usage is TRBV9 and J usage is TRBJ2-5, with D unresolved. CDR3 sequence: CASSPRGGESLETQYF. In nucleotides, the CDR3 is TGTGCCAGCAGCCCCCGCGGTGGTGAATCCTTGGAGACCCAGTACTTC.